A selection of T cell receptor beta chains follows, all from one sample in a study of control samples from healthy donors and cancer patients. Clones were sequenced by immunoSEQ multiplex PCR, and TCRdb holds only the in-frame ones, with some missing. The sample includes 150,000 or so clones, approximately 86% seen only once; the top ten take under 2%. Sequences were obtained from blood. Receptors were obtained from a man between 18 and 29 years old in good health. The CDR3 runs from the conserved cysteine through the conserved F or W. A D gene is named only where the DNA matches it firmly. The size field is filled for only some rows; it gives once, few, many or a size class.

size | J | length | D | V | DNA | CDR3
- | TRBJ1-2 | 19 | TRBD1 | TRBV3-1/TRBV3-2 | TGTGCCAGCAGCCAAGCTCGATCCGACAGGGCCGACAATAACTATGGCTACACCTTC | CASSQARSDRADNNYGYTF
- | TRBJ2-2 | 15 | TRBD1 | TRBV6-5 | TGTGCCAGCAGGCGGGACAGGGGGCACACCGGGGAGCTGTTTTTT | CASRRDRGHTGELFF
- | TRBJ1-6 | 13 | - | TRBV12-3/TRBV12-4 | TGTGCCAGCAGTTTAGCGCTAGGTTCACCCCTCCACTTT | CASSLALGSPLHF
- | TRBJ1-3 | 15 | - | TRBV28 | TGTGCCAGCAGTTTATCGCCGTACTCTGGAAACACCATATATTTT | CASSLSPYSGNTIYF
- | TRBJ2-1 | 16 | TRBD2 | TRBV2 | TGTGCCAGCAGTGGAACTAGCGGGGGGACGATCAATGAGCAGTTCTTC | CASSGTSGGTINEQFF
- | TRBJ1-4 | 14 | - | TRBV19 | TGTGCCAGTAGTATGCGGCTGACGAATGAAAAACTGTTTTTT | CASSMRLTNEKLFF
- | TRBJ1-4 | 14 | - | TRBV7-8 | TGTGCCAGCAGCTTTAAGATACTTACGGGCGGACTGTTTTTT | CASSFKILTGGLFF
- | TRBJ1-5 | 14 | - | TRBV7-2 | TGTGCCAGCAGCTTACTACCTAGCAATCAGCCCCAGCATTTT | CASSLLPSNQPQHF
- | TRBJ2-1 | 18 | - | TRBV6-1 | TGTGCCAGCAGTGTCCCTGGCAGGGTGTCGAGCTCCTACAATGAGCAGTTCTTC | CASSVPGRVSSSYNEQFF
- | TRBJ1-1 | 11 | - | TRBV28 | TGTGCCAGCAGCCCGGGGACTGAAGCTTTCTTT | CASSPGTEAFF
- | TRBJ1-1 | 14 | - | TRBV28 | TGTGCCAGCAGTTGGGGCCAGTCGAACACTGAAGCTTTCTTT | CASSWGQSNTEAFF
- | TRBJ1-2 | 15 | - | TRBV11-2 | TGTGCCAGCAGCTTAGATGGGGTCCCGAGGGGTGGCTACACCTTC | CASSLDGVPRGGYTF
- | TRBJ2-1 | 13 | - | TRBV12-3/TRBV12-4 | TGTGCCAGCAGTTTCGATAGCAGGGATGAGCAGTTCTTC | CASSFDSRDEQFF
- | TRBJ2-5 | 15 | TRBD1 | TRBV7-7 | TGTGCTAGCAGCTTATGGACAGGGGGCGATGAGACCCAGTACTTC | CASSLWTGGDETQYF
- | TRBJ1-5 | 11 | - | TRBV28 | TGTGCCAGCAGTTTCGATGAGCCCCAGCATTTT | CASSFDEPQHF
- | TRBJ2-5 | 12 | - | TRBV5-6 | TGTGCCAGCGCGGAGGGGGGCGAGACCCAGTACTTC | CASAEGGETQYF
once | TRBJ1-5 | 13 | - | TRBV30 | TGTGCCTGGAGTGAGGATAGCAATCAGCCCCAGCATTTT | CAWSEDSNQPQHF
- | TRBJ2-3 | 15 | - | TRBV9 | TGTGCCAGCAGCGTAGGATACAGTTCCCCAGATACGCAGTATTTT | CASSVGYSSPDTQYF
- | TRBJ1-1 | 14 | - | TRBV19 | TGTGCCAGTAAGGACCGAGAAAGGGGCACTGAAGCTTTCTTT | CASKDRERGTEAFF
- | TRBJ2-3 | 16 | TRBD1 | TRBV19 | TGTGCCAGTAGTATTACAGGGGGCGCTTCAGCGGGAACGCAGTATTTT | CASSITGGASAGTQYF
- | TRBJ2-3 | 16 | TRBD1 | TRBV19 | TGTGCCAGTAGTCGGGGACAGGCGACTAGCACAGATACGCAGTATTTT | CASSRGQATSTDTQYF
- | TRBJ1-2 | 13 | - | TRBV12-3/TRBV12-4 | TGTGCCAGCAGTCCACGGGGAGCTGGGGGCTACACCTTC | CASSPRGAGGYTF
- | TRBJ2-7 | 14 | - | TRBV19 | TGTGCCAGTAGTATAGTATCAGGTTCTCACGAGCAGTACTTC | CASSIVSGSHEQYF
- | TRBJ1-2 | 16 | - | TRBV7-3 | TGTGCCAGCAGCCATTCCAGACAGTCCCTAGGGCATGGCTACACCTTC | CASSHSRQSLGHGYTF
- | TRBJ2-1 | 14 | - | TRBV11-2 | TGTGCCAGCAGCTTAGCGATTTCCTACAATGAGCAGTTCTTC | CASSLAISYNEQFF
- | TRBJ1-4 | 13 | - | TRBV20-1 | TGCAGTGCTAGTGGGGGGGCTAATGAAAAACTGTTTTTT | CSASGGANEKLFF
- | TRBJ2-5 | 14 | - | TRBV7-7 | TGTGCCAGCAGCTTAGACAGGGTTCAAGAGACCCAGTACTTC | CASSLDRVQETQYF
- | TRBJ2-5 | 14 | TRBD2 | TRBV5-1 | TGCGCCAGCAGCTTGGCGGGGGGGCCGGAGACCCAGTACTTC | CASSLAGGPETQYF
- | TRBJ2-7 | 14 | - | TRBV19 | TGTGCCAGTAGTGCGAGAGGGAGCTCCTACGAGCAGTACTTC | CASSARGSSYEQYF
- | TRBJ1-2 | 16 | TRBD1 | TRBV4-1 | TGCGCCAGCAGCCAAGACCCGGGACAGTACTTCTATGGCTACACCTTC | CASSQDPGQYFYGYTF
- | TRBJ2-2 | 14 | TRBD1 | TRBV19 | TGTGCCAGTGGGGACAGGACGAACACCGGGGAGCTGTTTTTT | CASGDRTNTGELFF
- | TRBJ1-2 | 10 | - | TRBV30 | TGTGCCTGGAGTGGCCTGCTCTTCGGCTTC | CAWSGLLFGF
- | TRBJ1-2 | 15 | TRBD1 | TRBV5-5 | TGTGCCAGCGGACTCTACGCGACAGGGATCTATGGCTACACCTTC | CASGLYATGIYGYTF
- | TRBJ1-4 | 17 | - | TRBV7-6 | TGTGCCAGCAGCCCCCCAATGTGGGGGGGCTCGGTTGAAAAACTGTTTTTT | CASSPPMWGGSVEKLFF
- | TRBJ2-1 | 13 | - | TRBV5-1 | TGCGCCAGCAGATACAGTAAGGGGAATGAGCAGTTCTTC | CASRYSKGNEQFF
- | TRBJ2-7 | 14 | - | TRBV2 | TGTGCCAGCAGTAGCCCGGGACGGACCTACGAGCAGTACTTC | CASSSPGRTYEQYF
once | TRBJ1-1 | 13 | - | TRBV7-2 | TGTGCCAGCAGCTTAATGGGCGACCTGGGGGCTTTCTTT | CASSLMGDLGAFF
few | TRBJ2-2 | 17 | TRBD1 | TRBV7-6 | TGTGCCAGCAGCCCCAGCGGGGACAGGGGGACCACCGGGGAGCTGTTTTTT | CASSPSGDRGTTGELFF
- | TRBJ1-1 | 18 | - | TRBV24-1 | TGTGCCACCAGTGCCCGGGGGGGGACTCGCGGGACCCACACTGAAGCTTTCTTT | CATSARGGTRGTHTEAFF
- | TRBJ2-1 | 13 | - | TRBV6-5 | TGTGCCAGCAGCGATCTAGCCTATAATGAGCAGTTCTTC | CASSDLAYNEQFF
- | TRBJ2-2 | 16 | TRBD2 | TRBV7-8 | TGTGCCAGCAGCAAGCCTGGGCTAGCGGGTGCCGGGGAGCTGTTTTTT | CASSKPGLAGAGELFF
- | TRBJ1-5 | 17 | - | TRBV15 | TGTGCCACCAGCAGAGGAGTTAGGGGGATGAGAAATCAGCCCCAGCATTTT | CATSRGVRGMRNQPQHF
few | TRBJ1-5 | 18 | - | TRBV19 | TGTGCCAGTACCTATACCCCGGGTTTGGGGTATAGCAATCAGCCCCAGCATTTT | CASTYTPGLGYSNQPQHF
- | TRBJ1-2 | 14 | TRBD1 | TRBV19 | TGTGCCAGTTGGGACAGGGGGACTAACTATGGCTACACCTTC | CASWDRGTNYGYTF
- | TRBJ1-6 | 14 | - | TRBV5-5 | TGTGCCAGCAGCTTGGGGCAGACAGATTCACCCCTCCACTTT | CASSLGQTDSPLHF
- | TRBJ2-3 | 18 | TRBD2 | TRBV28 | TGTGCCAGCAGTCCTGGACTAGCGGGAGAGCTCCGAGGCGGTACGCAGTATTTT | CASSPGLAGELRGGTQYF
once | TRBJ1-2 | 13 | - | TRBV9 | TGTGCCAGCAGCGTAGGACAGTTTTATGGCTACACCTTC | CASSVGQFYGYTF
- | TRBJ1-1 | 15 | - | TRBV18 | TGTGCCAGCTCACCATGGCGGGCGCTGGACACTGAAGCTTTCTTT | CASSPWRALDTEAFF
few | TRBJ2-7 | 14 | - | TRBV3-1/TRBV3-2 | TGTGCCAGCAGCCAAGATACCGGAAGCTACGAGCAGTACTTC | CASSQDTGSYEQYF
- | TRBJ2-3 | 17 | TRBD2 | TRBV28 | TGTGCCAGCAGTTCGTCCTGGGCGGGGGGGAGCACAGATACGCAGTATTTT | CASSSSWAGGSTDTQYF
- | TRBJ1-2 | 15 | TRBD1 | TRBV2 | TGTGCCAGCCTTCCGAGGGACAGCCTTAACTATGGCTACACCTTC | CASLPRDSLNYGYTF
- | TRBJ1-2 | 16 | - | TRBV5-6 | TGTGCCAGCAGCTTGAGGAATCAGGAGGGCCATGCTATCTACACCTTC | CASSLRNQEGHAIYTF
- | TRBJ2-6 | 16 | - | TRBV6-5 | TGTGCCAGCAGTTACTCACGGCGCTCTGGGGCCAACGTCCTGACTTTC | CASSYSRRSGANVLTF
- | TRBJ2-7 | 15 | TRBD2 | TRBV4-3 | TGCGCCAGCAGCCAAGAACAGCGGGGCTCCTACGAGCAGTACTTC | CASSQEQRGSYEQYF
- | TRBJ1-6 | 18 | - | TRBV5-3 | TGTGCCAGAAGCTTGAGGCCGCTCGCTTTGCCCTATAATTCACCCCTCCACTTT | CARSLRPLALPYNSPLHF